This entry lists 20 T cell receptor beta chains sequenced from one sample in a study of molecular identifiers for immune sequencing clone quantification. TCRdb ran MiXCR on the PCR reads and lists one entry per CDR3 protein. The table has roughly 320,000 distinct CDR3 sequences, about 22% seen once. Sequencing was done on a sample of naive CD8+ T cells from blood, with Jurkat cell RNA spiked in. This sample's subset: FACS-sorted CD8+CD4-CCR7+CD45RA+ naive T cells. Every receptor here comes from a human donor in good health. Some libraries in this study had Jurkat cell RNA spiked in.

Comments on this clonotype: Since a much larger clone is just one base distant, this may be a read error. The chain joins TRBV4-3 to TRBJ2-3, with 13 bases matching TRBD2. Germline loops: CDR1 LGHNA, CDR2 YSLEER. This CDR3 comprises 16 residues. The CDR3 here is CASSMGLAGSTDTRYF. DNA for the CDR3: TGCGCCAGCAGCATGGGACTAGCGGGGAGCACAGATACGCGGTATTTT.

This clonotype was counted ten times or more. The chain employs TRBV2 and TRBJ1-1; D is undetermined. The CDR3 length is 11 residues. Trimming cost V 11 bases and J 3 bases, with 10 bases left between them. Germline assignment: CDR1 SNHLY and CDR2 FYNNEI. The CDR3 is CAGREDTEAFF. CDR3 sequence (DNA): TGTGCCGGGAGGGAAGACACTGAAGCTTTCTTT.

The rearrangement uses TRBV19 and TRBJ2-1; 10 bases line up with TRBD1. This CDR3 has 14 amino acids. Germline V CDR1 and CDR2: LNHDA, SQIVND (reference sequence). V trimming: 5 bases; J trimming: 7 bases; junction bases outside the gene matches: 5. The CDR3, as DNA: TGTGCCAGTAGTTACGAGGACAGGGGGAATGAGCAGTTCTTC. Protein: CASSYEDRGNEQFF.

In this sample, this clonotype turned up many times. The chain couples TRBV3-1 to TRBJ2-5, with D unresolved. V dropped 2 bases and J dropped 3 bases, with 4 bases sitting between them. The CDR3 runs to 12 residues. Per the germline V gene, CDR1 is LGHDT and CDR2 is YNNKEL (reference sequence). The CDR3 bases are TGTGCCAGCAGCCAACAGGAAGAGACCCAGTACTTC. This sequence encodes CASSQQEETQYF.

The chain has TRBV20-1 and TRBJ1-1; D not certain. The CDR3 runs 14 residues. V was trimmed by 1 base and J by 7 bases, leaving 16 bases between them. Germline lookup yields CDR1 DFQATT and CDR2 SNEGSKA (reference sequence). DNA of the CDR3: TGCAGTGCTAGAGCTTCAATGACCGGGATTGAAGCTTTCTTT. It encodes CSARASMTGIEAFF.

This clonotype was seen many times. The chain joins TRBV24-1 to TRBJ2-1, with 8 bases that match TRBD2. Germline V gene data show CDR1 as KGHDR and CDR2 as SFDVKD. This CDR3 comprises 15 residues. V trimming: 9 bases; J trimming: 7 bases; junction bases outside the gene matches: 13. The CDR3 sequence: CATGPAGGLDNEQFF. The DNA for the CDR3 is TGTGCCACCGGTCCGGCGGGAGGTCTGGATAATGAGCAGTTCTTC.

This clonotype was seen repeatedly, ten times or more. The J gene is TRBJ1-1, the V gene TRBV4-3, with 12 positions matching TRBD1. Germline-derived CDR1 and CDR2 are LGHNA and YSLEER. The CDR3 length is 16 residues. Losses at the gene ends were 3 bases for V and 3 bases for J; bases not matched to a gene: 5. CDR3 DNA sequence: TGCGCCAGCAGCCAGGGACAGGGGGCTAGAGACACTGAAGCTTTCTTT. Translated, it gives CASSQGQGARDTEAFF.

This clonotype was observed many times. The rearrangement joins TRBV20-1 to TRBJ2-2; tentatively, D is TRBD1 (5 bases). The CDR3 is 15 amino acids. Deletions cut 1 base from V and 0 bases from J, with 9 bases between. Germline V gene lookup returns CDR1 DFQATT and CDR2 SNEGSKA (reference sequence). CDR3 nucleotide sequence: TGCAGTGCTAGAGTGGGGCTAGCGAACACCGGGGAGCTGTTTTTT. It specifies CSARVGLANTGELFF.

This chain joins TRBV4-3 and TRBJ2-7, with D perhaps given as TRBD1 or TRBD2 (5 bases each). Trimming took off 0 bases at V and 6 bases at J, with 9 bases between the two ends. Germline loops: CDR1 LGHNA, CDR2 YSLEER. This CDR3 region has 13 residues. Here the CDR3 reads CASSQDGATEQYF. CDR3 DNA sequence: TGCGCCAGCAGCCAAGACGGGGCTACCGAGCAGTACTTC.

This clonotype was observed a few times. The J gene is TRBJ2-7, the V gene TRBV6-2 or TRBV6-3; 13 nucleotides match TRBD2. The length of the CDR3 is 17 residues. CDR1 and CDR2 from the germline V gene are MNHEY and SVGEGT. V trimming: 5 bases; J trimming: 0 bases; junction bases outside the gene matches: 7. The CDR3 here is CASSTPRTSGSSYEQYF. In DNA form, the CDR3 reads TGTGCCAGCAGTACCCCGAGGACTAGCGGGAGCTCCTACGAGCAGTACTTC.

This clonotype was counted at least ten times. The V call is TRBV7-9, the J call TRBJ2-3; 10 bases fit TRBD2. The germline CDR1 and CDR2 sequences are SEHNR and FQNEAQ (reference sequence). The ends lost 5 bases at V and 1 base at J; junction bases unmatched: 3. The CDR3 runs 15 residues. The CDR3 region has the DNA TGTGCCAGCAGCCCAACTAGCGGGGGCACAGATACGCAGTATTTT. It translates to CASSPTSGGTDTQYF.

This clonotype has at least ten counts. V and J are TRBV29-1 and TRBJ2-5; the D is unclear. Germline-derived CDR1 and CDR2 are SQVTM and ANQGSEA. Trimming took off 4 bases at V and 3 bases at J, with 3 bases between the two ends. CDR3 length: 10 residues. CDR3 DNA sequence: TGCAGCGTTGGGGAAGAGACCCAGTACTTC. This sequence encodes CSVGEETQYF.

This chain uses TRBV5-1 with TRBJ2-5, with TRBD2 identical over 8 bases. CDR1 is SGHRS, CDR2 YFSETQ, per germline. V shed 0 bases, J shed 3 bases, and the junction held 7 bases outside the gene matches. This CDR3 is 16 amino acids long. The CDR3 region is CASSLARAGDEETQYF. In DNA, the CDR3 is TGCGCCAGCAGCTTGGCTCGAGCGGGAGATGAAGAGACCCAGTACTTC.

The sample holds many counts of this clonotype. This likely comes from a read error, as the CDR3 has no conserved phenylalanine or tryptophan at its end. No DNA is shown, since the ends of the CDR3 on it are uncertain; the CDR3 is the one TCRdb lists. The chain joins TRBV7-9 to TRBJ2-7; the table's TRBD1 call for D was not verified on the DNA. The CDR3 adds up to 11 amino acids, both ends counted. CDR1 and CDR2 (germline): SEHNR, FQNEAQ (reference sequence). The chain's CDR3 is CASSLGWGGLI.

This chain links TRBV6-5 with TRBJ2-5, with a tentative D call TRBD1 (6 bases). CDR3 length: 16 residues. The germline gives CDR1 MNHEY, CDR2 SVGAGI. V was pared by 3 bases and J by 1 base, with 15 bases between. The CDR3 DNA is TGTGCCAGCAGTTATGTGGTTGGGGGCGCCCAAGAGACCCAGTACTTC. This translates into CASSYVVGGAQETQYF.

This clonotype appeared many times. J is TRBJ1-5 and V is TRBV20-1; D is unresolved. This CDR3 is 13 amino acids long. Trimming pared 1 base from V and 12 bases from J, leaving 16 bases between. Germline assignment: CDR1 DFQATT and CDR2 SNEGSKA (reference sequence). CDR3 amino acids: CSARGARLEVQHF. Written as DNA, the CDR3 is TGCAGTGCTAGAGGGGCGAGACTTGAGGTCCAGCATTTT.

This clonotype was picked up many times. This chain joins TRBV6-5 and TRBJ1-4; D gene ambiguous. Trimming removed 5 bases from V and 0 bases from J, with 4 bases in between. Germline V CDR1 and CDR2: MNHEY, SVGAGI. CDR3 length: 13 residues. CDR3 sequence: CASSHTTNEKLFF. The CDR3 coding sequence is TGTGCCAGCAGTCATACAACTAATGAAAAACTGTTTTTT.

The CDR3 sequence: CASSRPRQGDYEQYF. CDR3 DNA sequence: TGTGCCAGCAGTCGTCCTCGACAGGGTGACTACGAGCAGTACTTC. This chain links TRBV27 with TRBJ2-7, with 7 nucleotides matching TRBD1. The CDR3 has 15 amino acids. Germline lookup yields CDR1 MNHEY and CDR2 SMNVEV (reference sequence). V shed 5 bases, J shed 3 bases, and the junction held 10 bases outside the gene matches.

This clonotype has a count of ten or more. V is TRBV28 and J is TRBJ1-3, with D uncertain. CDR3 length equals 15 residues. The V gene's germline CDR1 is MDHEN and CDR2 SYDVKM. V shed 2 bases and J shed 0 bases, with 8 bases lying between them. CDR3 sequence reads: CASSLTVSSGNTIYF. The CDR3 DNA sequence: TGTGCCAGCAGTTTAACCGTCAGCTCTGGAAACACCATATATTTT.

This clonotype appeared many times. This chain's CDR3 is CASSDTTGMNTEAFF. CDR3 coding DNA: TGTGCCAGCAGTGATACGACAGGAATGAACACTGAAGCTTTCTTT. V usage is TRBV25-1 and J usage is TRBJ1-1, with D possibly being TRBD1 (6 bases). With 3 bases removed from V and 0 bases from J, the gap between germline ends came to 11 bases. CDR1 is MGHDK, CDR2 SYGVNS, per germline. CDR3 length equals 15 residues. The full variable domain, completed using reference TRBV25-1 and TRBJ1-1, is EADIYQTPRYLVIGTGKKITLECSQTMGHDKMYWYQQDPGMELHLIHYSYGVNSTEKGDLSSESTVSRIRTEHFPLTLESARPSHTSQYLCASSDTTGMNTEAFFGQGTRLTVV.